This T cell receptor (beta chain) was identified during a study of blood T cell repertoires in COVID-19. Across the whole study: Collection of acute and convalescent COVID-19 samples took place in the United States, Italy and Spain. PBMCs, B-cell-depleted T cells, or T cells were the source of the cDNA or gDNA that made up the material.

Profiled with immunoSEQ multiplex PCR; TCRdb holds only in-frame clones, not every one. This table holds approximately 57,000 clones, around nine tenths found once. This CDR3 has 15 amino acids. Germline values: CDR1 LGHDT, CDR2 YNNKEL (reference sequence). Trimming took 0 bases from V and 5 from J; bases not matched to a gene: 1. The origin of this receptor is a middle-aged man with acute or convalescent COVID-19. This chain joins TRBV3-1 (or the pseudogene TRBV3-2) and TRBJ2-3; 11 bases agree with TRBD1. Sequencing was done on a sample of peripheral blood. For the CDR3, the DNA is TGTGCCAGCAGCCAAGAGGGACAGGGGGGAGATACGCAGTATTTT. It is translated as CASSQEGQGGDTQYF.